The clone carrying this T cell receptor beta chain was counted a few times. A much more abundant neighbour one base away suggests this may be a read error. The entry originates in a study of CD8+CD57+ T cells in acquired aplastic anemia. The V gene end was trimmed by 0 bases and the J gene end by 0 bases; junction bases not matched to a gene: 5. CDR3 length: 15 amino acids. In germline, CDR1 is DFQATT, CDR2 SNEGSKA (reference sequence). Genomic DNA templated the TCR beta VDJ and CDR3 profiling. TCRdb ran MiXCR on the reads and lists one entry per CDR3 protein. The table lists roughly 240,000 distinct CDR3 sequences, approximately 45% of them singletons. Patients included in sequencing had previously demonstrated CD8+CD57+ cell expansion by flow cytometry.

The TCR sequence derives from a human donor with aplastic anemia. The V call is TRBV20-1, the J call TRBJ2-7; TRBD1 matches at 7 bases. The specimen sequenced was sorted CD4+, CD8+, or CD8+CD57+ T cells (not recorded which) from PBMCs. The CDR3 here is CSAREADRTSYEQYF. CDR3 coding DNA: TGCAGTGCTAGAGAGGCGGACAGGACCTCCTACGAGCAGTACTTC.